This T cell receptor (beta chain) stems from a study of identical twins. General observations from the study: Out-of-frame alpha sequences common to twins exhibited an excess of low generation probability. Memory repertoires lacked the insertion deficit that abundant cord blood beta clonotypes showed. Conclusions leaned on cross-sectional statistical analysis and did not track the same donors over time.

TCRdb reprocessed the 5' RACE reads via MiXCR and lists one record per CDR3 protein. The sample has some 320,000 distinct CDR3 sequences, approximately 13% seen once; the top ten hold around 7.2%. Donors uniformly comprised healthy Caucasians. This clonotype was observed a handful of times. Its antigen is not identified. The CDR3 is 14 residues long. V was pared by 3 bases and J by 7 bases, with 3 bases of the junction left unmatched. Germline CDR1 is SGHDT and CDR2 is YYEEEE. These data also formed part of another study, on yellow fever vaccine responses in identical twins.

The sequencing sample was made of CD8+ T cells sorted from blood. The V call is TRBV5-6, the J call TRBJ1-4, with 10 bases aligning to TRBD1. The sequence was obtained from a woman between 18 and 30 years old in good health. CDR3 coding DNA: TGTGCCAGCAGCTATGGACAGGGGGGTGAAAAACTGTTTTTT. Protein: CASSYGQGGEKLFF. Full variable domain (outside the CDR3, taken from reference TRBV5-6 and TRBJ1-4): DAGVTQSPTHLIKTRGQQVTLRCSPKSGHDTVSWYQQALGQGPQFIFQYYEEEERQRGNFPDRFSGHQFPNYSSELNVNALLLGDSALYLCASSYGQGGEKLFFGSGTQLSVL.